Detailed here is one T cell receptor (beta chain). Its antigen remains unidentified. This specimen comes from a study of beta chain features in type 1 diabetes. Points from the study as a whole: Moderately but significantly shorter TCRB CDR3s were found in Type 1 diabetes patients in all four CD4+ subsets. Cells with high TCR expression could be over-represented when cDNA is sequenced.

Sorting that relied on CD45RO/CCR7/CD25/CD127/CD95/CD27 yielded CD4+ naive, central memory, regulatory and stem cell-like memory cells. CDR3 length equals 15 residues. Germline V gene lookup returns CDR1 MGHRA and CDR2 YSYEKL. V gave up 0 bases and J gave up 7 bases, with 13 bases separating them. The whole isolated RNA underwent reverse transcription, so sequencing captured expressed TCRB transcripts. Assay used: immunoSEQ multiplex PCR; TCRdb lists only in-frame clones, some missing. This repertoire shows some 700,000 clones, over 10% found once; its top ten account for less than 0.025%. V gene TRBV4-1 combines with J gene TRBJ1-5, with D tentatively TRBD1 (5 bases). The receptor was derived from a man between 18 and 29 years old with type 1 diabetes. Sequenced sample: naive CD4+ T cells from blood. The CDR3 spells CASSQDGTVGQPQHF. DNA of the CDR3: TGCGCCAGCAGCCAAGATGGGACGGTGGGCCAGCCCCAGCATTTT.